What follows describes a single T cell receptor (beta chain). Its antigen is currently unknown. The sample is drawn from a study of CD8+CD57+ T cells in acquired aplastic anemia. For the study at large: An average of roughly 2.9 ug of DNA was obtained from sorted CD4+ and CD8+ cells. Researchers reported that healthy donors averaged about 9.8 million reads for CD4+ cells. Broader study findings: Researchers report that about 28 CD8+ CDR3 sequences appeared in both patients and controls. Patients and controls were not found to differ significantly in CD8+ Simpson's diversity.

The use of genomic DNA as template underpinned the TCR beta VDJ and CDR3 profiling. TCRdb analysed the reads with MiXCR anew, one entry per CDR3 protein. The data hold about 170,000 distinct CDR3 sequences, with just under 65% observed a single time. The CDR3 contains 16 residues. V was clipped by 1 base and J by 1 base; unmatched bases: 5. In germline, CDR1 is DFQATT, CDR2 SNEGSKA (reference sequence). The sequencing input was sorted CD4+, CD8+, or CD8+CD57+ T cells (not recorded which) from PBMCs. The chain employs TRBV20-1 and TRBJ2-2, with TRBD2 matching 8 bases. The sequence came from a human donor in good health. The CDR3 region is CSARALAGKNTGELFF. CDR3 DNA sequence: TGCAGTGCTAGAGCCTTAGCGGGGAAGAACACCGGGGAGCTGTTTTTT.